The T cell receptor beta chain under discussion was sequenced for a study of spatial heterogeneity in lung cancer. Study summary: Alpha-chain sequences were consistently detected in smaller numbers than beta-chain sequences.

A unique molecular identifier was carried by every single TCR cDNA molecule. TCRdb independently ran MiXCR on the 5' RACE reads; one entry per CDR3 protein. The sample has 20,000 to 25,000 distinct CDR3 sequences, about 4.6% seen once. Germline V gene data show CDR1 as LGHDT and CDR2 as YNNKEL (reference sequence). The germline V and J ends were trimmed by 0 bases and 4 bases, with 9 bases remaining between them. CDR3 length: 14 residues. Time point reported: sample taken at primary tumor resection. Sequencing was performed on whole RNA extracted from tumor and nontumor lung tissue, or from frozen PBMC, and the material was left unsorted. The donors were approximately 70 patients with non-small cell lung cancer that was early-stage and untreated. This clonotype was seen ten or more times.

The specimen was PBMCs, collected at surgery. This sequence was found in a male donor with early-stage non-small cell lung cancer. The V and J genes are TRBV3-1 and TRBJ2-5; D assignment may be TRBD1 or TRBD2 (5 bases each). For the CDR3, the DNA is TGTGCCAGCAGCCAAGATACGAGGGGAGAGACCCAGTACTTC. Its translation is CASSQDTRGETQYF.